A selection of T cell receptor beta chains follows, all from one sample in a study of blood T cells in healthy people across ages. Using its own MiXCR run on the 5' RACE reads, TCRdb lists one record per CDR3 protein. The table records hundreds of thousands of distinct CDR3 sequences, about 30% of them present only once. The specimen was blood. All receptors derive from a woman of 80 years or more in good health. The CDR3 runs from the conserved cysteine through the conserved F or W. The D gene is left open where the match is weak.

CDR3 length	V gene	J gene	D gene	CDR3 protein
12	TRBV30	TRBJ1-2	.	CAWIERTRGYTF
15	TRBV6-5	TRBJ1-1	.	CASSADLAMNTEAFF
16	TRBV5-5	TRBJ1-4	.	CASSLIFDTENEKLFF
15	TRBV20-1	TRBJ2-1	TRBD2	CSVRRGGFSYNEQFF
14	TRBV6-2/TRBV6-3	TRBJ2-1	.	CASRGRVLYNEQFF
14	TRBV12-3/TRBV12-4	TRBJ1-1	.	CASSFVRSGTEAFF
14	TRBV3-1	TRBJ1-1	TRBD1	CASSHTGGNTEAFF
15	TRBV20-1	TRBJ1-5	.	CSASRVTGGNQPQHF
16	TRBV18	TRBJ2-6	.	CASSPGQYSGANVLTF
15	TRBV10-3	TRBJ2-7	TRBD1	CASSEGTGGRYEQYF
13	TRBV7-2	TRBJ2-2	.	CASSNSQTGELFF
16	TRBV5-6	TRBJ2-3	TRBD1	CAGSSLPGQGADTQYF
13	TRBV3-1	TRBJ1-2	TRBD1	CASSPTGKDGYTF
11	TRBV20-1	TRBJ1-1	.	CSASVYTEAFF
14	TRBV11-2	TRBJ2-7	TRBD2	CASSITSGSYEQYF
13	TRBV7-2	TRBJ2-1	.	CASSPGFYNEQFF
17	TRBV20-1	TRBJ2-3	TRBD2	CSARVPPSGKSTGTQYF
15	TRBV27	TRBJ1-1	TRBD1	CASSLGGQWNTEAFF
15	TRBV6-2/TRBV6-3	TRBJ1-2	.	CASSYLGAPNYGYTF
17	TRBV18	TRBJ2-1	TRBD2	CASSPGGLAETNNEQFF
14	TRBV10-3	TRBJ1-5	.	CAISERGEVQPQHF
15	TRBV20-1	TRBJ2-5	TRBD2	CSARVPSGNQETQYF
16	TRBV27	TRBJ1-6	.	CASSITGSLYNSPLHF
13	TRBV29-1	TRBJ1-2	.	CSAQPSPNYGYTF
12	TRBV2	TRBJ1-2	.	CASTTRSYGYTF
13	TRBV12-3/TRBV12-4	TRBJ2-1	.	CASTQPVRNEQFF
16	TRBV20-1	TRBJ2-7	TRBD2	CSARDIGYGGGYEQYF
15	TRBV7-6	TRBJ1-4	TRBD1	CASSSGTGKAGKLFF
14	TRBV20-1	TRBJ1-5	.	CSARKGQSNQPQHF
13	TRBV18	TRBJ1-1	.	CASSPGDITEAFF
15	TRBV6-2/TRBV6-3	TRBJ1-6	TRBD1	CASNSRDRVSSPLHF
12	TRBV27	TRBJ1-6	.	CASSTGTSPLHF
13	TRBV18	TRBJ2-5	TRBD1	CASPRDRAGEQYF
14	TRBV6-2/TRBV6-3	TRBJ2-7	TRBD1	CASSRPGQGWEQYF
17	TRBV5-4	TRBJ2-1	.	CASSFIPLGLAYNEQFF
15	TRBV27	TRBJ1-1	.	CASSPAGAAHTEAFF
12	TRBV20-1	TRBJ2-1	.	CRAREPDNEQFF
14	TRBV7-6	TRBJ1-4	TRBD1	CASSHGTGAEKLFF
13	TRBV4-3	TRBJ2-2	.	CASSTSPAGELFF
17	TRBV9	TRBJ2-3	TRBD2	CASSVAIRKRGGDTQYF
16	TRBV9	TRBJ2-7	TRBD2	CASSWTSGGAIAEQYF
16	TRBV7-2	TRBJ1-2	TRBD1	CASSKRPGQLSYGYTF
18	TRBV11-3	TRBJ2-1	.	CASSLPKRGASSYNEQFF
14	TRBV14	TRBJ1-1	.	CASSQGRLNTEAFF
16	TRBV9	TRBJ2-5	.	CASLRGGGPQEETQYF
13	TRBV6-2/TRBV6-3	TRBJ2-7	TRBD1	CASSRQGLYEQYF
17	TRBV18	TRBJ2-6	.	CASSRQTGSSGANVLTF
14	TRBV5-6	TRBJ1-2	.	CASSFFGQNYGYTF
13	TRBV20-1	TRBJ1-2	TRBD1	CSALQGGNYGYTF
18	TRBV5-1	TRBJ2-7	.	CASSPGIRDSGLKYEQYF
14	TRBV28	TRBJ1-3	.	CASSGPGPGNTIYF
15	TRBV25-1	TRBJ2-7	.	CASSELVTGTYEQYF
17	TRBV15	TRBJ2-6	TRBD1	CATSTDREFPGANVLTF
15	TRBV27	TRBJ2-3	TRBD1	CASSSTGIAPDTQYF
13	TRBV6-2/TRBV6-3	TRBJ1-1	.	CASVRMMNTEAFF